Below, one T cell receptor (beta chain) is given with its context. V trimming: 2 bases; J trimming: 4 bases; junction bases outside the gene matches: 8. The CDR3 sequence is 16 residues long. CDR1 and CDR2 from the germline V gene are SGHVS and FQNEAQ. Time point described: pretreatment peripheral blood. Anywhere from 1 to 8 samples came from each patient, spanning pretreatment and on-treatment. These data originate in a study of PD-L1 blockade in urothelial cancer. Sequencing used immunoSEQ multiplex PCR; TCRdb keeps in-frame clones, though not all of them. The sample carries about 93,000 clones, 85% to 90% recorded once.

Sequences were derived from PBMCs, sampled around atezolizumab (anti-PD-L1) treatment. This receptor was obtained from a man aged 55 to 70 with urothelial cancer. V is TRBV7-8 and J is TRBJ2-1; 7 nucleotides agree with TRBD2. CDR3 nucleotides: TGTGCCAGCAGCTTATATTCTACTAGCGCGTACAATGAGCAGTTCTTC. Its translation: CASSLYSTSAYNEQFF.